This T cell receptor (beta chain) was documented in a study of T cell repertoires in cytomegalovirus infection. This clonotype was recorded a few times. Its target is not known. Each CDR3 protein is one row after TCRdb ran MiXCR on the reads. This table has 450,000 to 600,000 distinct CDR3 sequences, about 44% appearing once. The CDR3 is 17 amino acids. Germline CDR1 reads SGHTA; CDR2 reads FQGNSA. V shed 0 bases and J shed 5 bases, with 18 bases lying between them. The clonotype originates from a human donor in good health (CMV status not recorded). Some clones in this sample may be carry-over from other donors' samples. The J gene is TRBJ2-3, the V gene TRBV7-2; D is perhaps TRBD2 (6 bases). Material: cultured PBMCs, obtained from culture after CMV antigen stimulation. CDR3 loop: CASSLAGSGGPLDTQYF. For the CDR3, the DNA is TGTGCCAGCAGCTTAGCTGGTAGCGGAGGCCCTCTAGATACGCAGTATTTT.